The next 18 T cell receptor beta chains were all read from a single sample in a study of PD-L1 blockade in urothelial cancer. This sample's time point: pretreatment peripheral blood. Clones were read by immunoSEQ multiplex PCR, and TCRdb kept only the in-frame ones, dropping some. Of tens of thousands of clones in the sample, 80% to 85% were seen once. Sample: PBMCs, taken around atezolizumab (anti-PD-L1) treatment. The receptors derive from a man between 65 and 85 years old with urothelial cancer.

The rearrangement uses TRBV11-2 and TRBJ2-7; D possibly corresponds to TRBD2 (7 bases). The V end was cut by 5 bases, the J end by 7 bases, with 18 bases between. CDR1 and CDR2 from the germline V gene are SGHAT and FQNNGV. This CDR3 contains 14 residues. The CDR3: CASSPRGGSWEQYF. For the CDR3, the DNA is TGTGCCAGCAGCCCAAGGGGGGGCTCTTGGGAGCAGTACTTC.

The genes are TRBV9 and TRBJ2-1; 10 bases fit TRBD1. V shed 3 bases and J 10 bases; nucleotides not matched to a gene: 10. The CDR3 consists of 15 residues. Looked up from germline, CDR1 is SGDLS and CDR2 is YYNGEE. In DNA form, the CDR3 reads TGTGCCAGCAGCGCCGGGACAGGGGTGTTTGACGAGCAGTTCTTC. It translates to CASSAGTGVFDEQFF.

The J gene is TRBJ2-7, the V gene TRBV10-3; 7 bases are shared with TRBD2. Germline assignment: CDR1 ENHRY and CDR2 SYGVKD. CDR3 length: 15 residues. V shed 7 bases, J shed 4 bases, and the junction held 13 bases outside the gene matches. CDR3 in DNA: TGTGCCATCACCCGGGCGGCGGGAGAAGGGTACGAGCAGTACTTC. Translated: CAITRAAGEGYEQYF.

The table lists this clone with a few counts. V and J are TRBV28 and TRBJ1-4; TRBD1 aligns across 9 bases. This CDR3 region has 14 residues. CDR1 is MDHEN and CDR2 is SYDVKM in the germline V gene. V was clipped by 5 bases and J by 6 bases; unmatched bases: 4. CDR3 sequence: CASSGQGSHEKLFF. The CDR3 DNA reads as TGTGCCAGCAGTGGACAGGGGAGTCATGAAAAACTGTTTTTT.

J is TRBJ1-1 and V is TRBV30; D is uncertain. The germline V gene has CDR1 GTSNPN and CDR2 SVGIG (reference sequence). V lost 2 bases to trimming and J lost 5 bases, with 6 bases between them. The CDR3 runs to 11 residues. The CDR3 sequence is CAWSSRTEAFF. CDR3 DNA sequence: TGTGCCTGGAGTTCGAGAACTGAAGCTTTCTTT.

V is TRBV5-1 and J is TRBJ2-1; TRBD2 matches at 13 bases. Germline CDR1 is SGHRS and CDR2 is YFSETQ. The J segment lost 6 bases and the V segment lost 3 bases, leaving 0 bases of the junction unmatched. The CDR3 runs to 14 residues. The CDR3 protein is CASSWTSGSNEQFF. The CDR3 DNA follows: TGCGCCAGCAGCTGGACTAGCGGGAGCAATGAGCAGTTCTTC.

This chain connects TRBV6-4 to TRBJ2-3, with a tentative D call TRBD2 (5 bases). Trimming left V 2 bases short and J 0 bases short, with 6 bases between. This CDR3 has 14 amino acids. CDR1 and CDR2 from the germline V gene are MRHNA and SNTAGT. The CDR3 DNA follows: TGTGCCAGCAGTGACGGACTTAGCACAGATACGCAGTATTTT. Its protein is CASSDGLSTDTQYF.

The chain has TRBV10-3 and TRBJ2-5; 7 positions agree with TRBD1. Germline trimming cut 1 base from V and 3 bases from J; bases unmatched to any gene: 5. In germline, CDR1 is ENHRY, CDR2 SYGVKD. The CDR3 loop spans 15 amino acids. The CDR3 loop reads CAISELWQGEETQYF. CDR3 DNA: TGTGCCATCAGTGAGTTGTGGCAGGGGGAAGAGACCCAGTACTTC.

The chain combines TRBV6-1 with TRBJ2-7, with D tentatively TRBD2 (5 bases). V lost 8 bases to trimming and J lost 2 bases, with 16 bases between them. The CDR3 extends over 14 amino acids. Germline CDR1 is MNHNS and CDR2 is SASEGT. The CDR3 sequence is CASPDFGVPYEQYF. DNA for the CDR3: TGTGCCAGCCCGGACTTTGGCGTCCCCTACGAGCAGTACTTC.

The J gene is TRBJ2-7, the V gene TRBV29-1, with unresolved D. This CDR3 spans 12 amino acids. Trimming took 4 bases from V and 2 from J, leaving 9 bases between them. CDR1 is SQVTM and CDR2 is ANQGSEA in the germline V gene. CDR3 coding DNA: TGCAGCGTTGTAGACGGTACCTACGAGCAGTACTTC. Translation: CSVVDGTYEQYF.

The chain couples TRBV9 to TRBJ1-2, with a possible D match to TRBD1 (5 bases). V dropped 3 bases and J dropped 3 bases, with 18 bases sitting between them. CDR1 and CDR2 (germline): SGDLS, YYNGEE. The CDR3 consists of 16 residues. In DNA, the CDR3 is TGTGCCAGCAGCGCCGGGAGAGGGGTATCCGACTATGGCTACACCTTC. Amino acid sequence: CASSAGRGVSDYGYTF.

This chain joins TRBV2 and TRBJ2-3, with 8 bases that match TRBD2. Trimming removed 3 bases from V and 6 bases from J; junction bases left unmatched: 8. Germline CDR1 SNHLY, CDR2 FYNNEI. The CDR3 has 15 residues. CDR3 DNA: TGTGCCAGCAGTGAGTTAGGGACTAGAGTGGATACGCAGTATTTT. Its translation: CASSELGTRVDTQYF.

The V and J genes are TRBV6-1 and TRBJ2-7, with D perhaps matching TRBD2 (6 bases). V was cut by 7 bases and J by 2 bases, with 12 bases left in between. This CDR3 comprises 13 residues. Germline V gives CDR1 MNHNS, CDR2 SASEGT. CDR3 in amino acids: CASKFSGAYEQYF. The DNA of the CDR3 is TGTGCCAGCAAATTTTCGGGGGCCTACGAGCAGTACTTC.

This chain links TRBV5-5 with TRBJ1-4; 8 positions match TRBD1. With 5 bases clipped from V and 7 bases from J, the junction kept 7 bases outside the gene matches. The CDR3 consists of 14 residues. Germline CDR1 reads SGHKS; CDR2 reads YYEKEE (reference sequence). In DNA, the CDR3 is TGTGCCAGCAGTTCGGGACAGGTGATTGAAAAACTGTTTTTT. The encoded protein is CASSSGQVIEKLFF.

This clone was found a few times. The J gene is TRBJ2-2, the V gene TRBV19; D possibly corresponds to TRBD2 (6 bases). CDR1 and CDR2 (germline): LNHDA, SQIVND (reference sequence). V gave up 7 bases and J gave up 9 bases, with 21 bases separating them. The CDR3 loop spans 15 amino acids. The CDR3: CASTPPGLRGRELFF. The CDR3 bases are TGTGCCAGTACCCCCCCGGGACTCCGGGGTAGGGAGCTGTTTTTT.

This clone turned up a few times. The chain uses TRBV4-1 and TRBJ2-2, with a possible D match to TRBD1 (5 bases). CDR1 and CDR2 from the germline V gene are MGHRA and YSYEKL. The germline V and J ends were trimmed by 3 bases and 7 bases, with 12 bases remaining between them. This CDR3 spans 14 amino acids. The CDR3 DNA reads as TGCGCCAGCAGCCAGCAAAGGGGTGGCGGGGAGCTGTTTTTT. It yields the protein CASSQQRGGGELFF.

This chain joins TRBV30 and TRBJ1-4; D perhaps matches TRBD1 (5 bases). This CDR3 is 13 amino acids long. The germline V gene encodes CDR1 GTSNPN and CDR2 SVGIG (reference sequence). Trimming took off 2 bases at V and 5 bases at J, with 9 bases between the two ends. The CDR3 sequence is CAWSKDTNEKLFF. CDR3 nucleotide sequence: TGTGCCTGGAGTAAGGACACAAATGAAAAACTGTTTTTT.

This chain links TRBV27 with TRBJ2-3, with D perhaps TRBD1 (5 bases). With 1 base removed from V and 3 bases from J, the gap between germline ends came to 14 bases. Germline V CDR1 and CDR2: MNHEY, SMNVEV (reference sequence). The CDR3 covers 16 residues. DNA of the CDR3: TGTGCCAGCAGTTTATTTTCCCAGGGTCCGACAGATACGCAGTATTTT. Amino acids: CASSLFSQGPTDTQYF.